In this sample, the clone carrying this TCR beta chain turned up many times. Antigen: not known. The data are from a study of T cells in Graves' hyperthyroidism and ophthalmopathy. Study-level points and caveats: The blood repertoire included most of the expanded thyroid clonotypes above 0.001.

This CDR3 is built from 12 residues. Germline CDR1 and CDR2: MNHEY and SVGAGI. The V end lost 5 bases, the J end lost 3 bases, and 5 bases lay between the germline ends. RNA transcripts provided the source from which TCR beta CDR3 regions were amplified. Primed by the HTBI set, a first-round RT-PCR was run on the TCR CDR3. TCRdb itself ran the multiplex PCR reads through MiXCR, one entry per CDR3 protein. Of about 520,000 distinct CDR3 sequences listed, approximately 25% are singletons. Sequences were obtained from blood. The origin of this receptor is a woman aged 25 to 39 with Graves' ophthalmopathy. This sequence joins TRBV6-5 and TRBJ1-3; D gene uncertain. The CDR3 spells CASSSYGNTIYF. The CDR3 DNA is TGTGCCAGCAGTAGTTATGGAAACACCATATATTTT.